These 7 T cell receptor beta chains came from one sample sequenced in a study of blood T cell repertoires in COVID-19 (TCRdb year 2020). Preparation of the library involved the immunoSEQ multiplex PCR assay. Not all clones reach the TCRdb copy of this immuneACCESS table, which keeps in-frame sequences only. Checked studies attribute under half of the gap to unresolved V genes and leave the rest unexplained. For this sample the table gives around 360,000 clones, of which less than 90% were detected only once. The biggest ten clones account for about 2.7% of the sample. The sample was PBMCs or T cells enriched from blood (not recorded which). The receptors shown here come from a woman in her twenties or thirties who had recovered from COVID-19.

V and J are TRBV27 and TRBJ2-7, with TRBD1 identical over 10 bases. This CDR3 contains 15 residues. Germline CDR1 is MNHEY and CDR2 is SMNVEV (reference sequence). The V and J ends lost 5 bases and 6 bases, in that order; junction bases with no gene match: 10. CDR3 in DNA: TGTGCCAGCAGTCCGACACTGACAGGGGGCGGCGAGCAGTACTTC. Amino acid sequence: CASSPTLTGGGEQYF.

The chain is built from TRBV6-5 and TRBJ1-2; a possible D gene is TRBD1 (6 bases). Germline assignment: CDR1 MNHEY and CDR2 SVGAGI. Deletions cut 6 bases from V and 7 bases from J, with 18 bases between. The CDR3 runs to 14 residues. The CDR3 region is CASRVGDRSGGYTF. For the CDR3, the DNA is TGTGCCAGCAGGGTCGGTGACAGGTCTGGTGGCTACACCTTC.

This clone was seen once. The CDR3 DNA is TGTGCCAGTAGTTACGGGACTAGCGCCACGCGGGGTGAGCAGTTCTTC. Translating it yields CASSYGTSATRGEQFF. The V and J genes are TRBV19 and TRBJ2-1, with 10 bases matching TRBD2. Germline V CDR1 and CDR2: LNHDA, SQIVND (reference sequence). The CDR3 is 16 amino acids. J gave up 9 bases and V 5 bases, and 13 bases lay outside the gene matches.

The chain employs TRBV7-3 and TRBJ2-5; TRBD2 matches at 9 bases. The ends lost 3 bases at V and 2 bases at J; junction bases unmatched: 7. CDR1 is SGHTA and CDR2 is FQGTGA in the germline V gene. The CDR3 consists of 16 residues. This CDR3 reads CASSLVASGIQETQYF. The CDR3 DNA is TGTGCCAGCAGCTTGGTGGCTAGCGGGATACAAGAGACCCAGTACTTC.

The chain is built from TRBV14 and TRBJ2-1; no firm D call. This CDR3 region has 14 residues. The germline CDR1 and CDR2 sequences are SGHDN and FVKESK. The V end was cut by 1 base, the J end by 4 bases, with 8 bases between. The chain's CDR3 is CASSQVAAYNEQFF. The DNA of the CDR3 is TGTGCCAGCAGCCAAGTGGCTGCTTACAATGAGCAGTTCTTC.

This chain connects TRBV5-1 to TRBJ2-2; D is possibly TRBD2 (5 bases). Per the germline V gene, CDR1 is SGHRS and CDR2 is YFSETQ. V gave up 2 bases and J gave up 3 bases, with 11 bases separating them. This CDR3 is 15 amino acids long. CDR3 bases: TGCGCCAGCAGCTTTGGACTTGCTGACACCGGGGAGCTGTTTTTT. Translation: CASSFGLADTGELFF.

The V gene is TRBV29-1, the J gene TRBJ2-2; 8 nucleotides line up with TRBD1. The V and J ends lost 3 bases and 2 bases, in that order; junction bases with no gene match: 2. Germline V gene lookup returns CDR1 SQVTM and CDR2 ANQGSEA. This CDR3 has 14 residues. This CDR3 is CSVEDRANTGELFF. Written as DNA, the CDR3 is TGCAGCGTTGAGGACAGGGCTAACACCGGGGAGCTGTTTTTT.